The following is a T cell receptor (beta chain) sequence with its context. Its cognate antigen is unknown. This entry is derived from a study of graft-versus-host responses after intestinal transplantation. Background on the study: Recipients were all induced with anti-thymocyte globulin, then given tacrolimus and steroids for two to three years.

The CDR3 is 12 residues long. Study-wide findings and caveats: Recipient marrow showed GvH clones, some seen first in ileum or blood. Some patients had graft-donor T cell macrochimerism, and their allografts showed high graft-versus-host to host-versus-graft clonal ratios.

Sequencing was performed with immunoSEQ multiplex PCR; in TCRdb, only in-frame clones are kept and a portion is missing. The table has about 38,000 clones, around 86% seen once. This sequence was found in a human patient who received an intestinal transplant, so some T cells may come from the graft donor. The source material was PBMCs, sampled approximately 1,000 days after transplant. The J gene is TRBJ1-1, the V gene TRBV21-1. TRBV21-1 is termed a pseudogene. This CDR3 is CASSPENTEAFF. DNA of the CDR3: TGTGCCAGCAGCCCGGAAAACACTGAAGCTTTCTTT.